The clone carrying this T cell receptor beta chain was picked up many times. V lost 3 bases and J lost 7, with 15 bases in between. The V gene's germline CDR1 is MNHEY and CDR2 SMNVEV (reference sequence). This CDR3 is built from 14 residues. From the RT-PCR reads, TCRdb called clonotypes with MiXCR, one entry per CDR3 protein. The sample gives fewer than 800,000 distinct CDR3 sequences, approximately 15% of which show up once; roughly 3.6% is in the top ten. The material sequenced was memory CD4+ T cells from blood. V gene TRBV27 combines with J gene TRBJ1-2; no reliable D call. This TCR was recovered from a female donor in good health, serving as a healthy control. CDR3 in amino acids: CASSLGTGDGGYTF. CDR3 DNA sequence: TGTGCCAGCAGTTTGGGTACGGGAGACGGTGGCTACACCTTC.